The clone carrying this T cell receptor (beta chain) was recorded once. Its specificity is not known. At one end the junction does not follow the germline gene, possibly because of a read error. The sample comes from a study of tumor and adjacent non-tumor tissue in lung cancer. Study information: Patients comprised about a dozen adenocarcinoma, 2 squamous cell carcinoma and 1 small cell lung cancer. The patients, around 10 men and 4 to 6 women, were roughly 30 to 80 with stage I to III disease. Samples averaged roughly 4.3 million productive TCRbeta reads each.

This sample's RNA came from whole unsorted tissue. More than 3 cm separated this lung sample from the edge of the tumor. TCRbeta libraries were built with three rounds of nested PCR, modified from ARM-PCR. From the multiplex PCR reads, TCRdb called clonotypes with MiXCR, one entry per CDR3 protein. The sample contains 100,000 or so distinct CDR3 sequences, 80% of which appear only once. The CDR3 has 13 residues. General study results and limits: Tumor tissue had significantly higher TCR diversity than normal lung.

This TCR was recovered from a man in his sixties with small cell lung cancer. The specimen sequenced was distant non-tumor lung tissue. The gene calls are TRBV12-3 or TRBV12-4 and TRBJ2-1, with D perhaps matching TRBD1 (5 bases). CDR3 sequence reads: CASSFDSYNERFF. The CDR3 DNA reads TGTGCCAGCAGTTTTGACAGCTACAATGAGCGGTTCTTC.